In its sample, the clone carrying this T cell receptor (beta chain) was seen many times. The authors produced cDNA by 5'RACE using 10-nucleotide random UMIs. Sequencing runs each generated in excess of 170 million TCR-beta sequences derived from 15-18 subjects. TCRdb re-derived calls from the 5' RACE reads in MiXCR, one entry per CDR3 protein. The sample contains roughly 48,000 distinct CDR3 sequences, around 13% of which appear only once. The data derive from a study of neurological immune-mediated disorders. With 6 bases clipped from V and 3 bases from J, the junction kept 11 bases outside the gene matches. Germline V CDR1 and CDR2: SGHDT, YYEEEE. The CDR3 is 15 residues long. The time point here: longitudinal time-point 2. The unsorted libraries were generated from a total of 2 million PBMCs, which had been stored in RNAlater at -80 C.

Sequenced input: PBMCs. The clonotype comes from a male donor with HTLV-1-associated myelopathy (HAM/TSP). The chain links TRBV5-6 to TRBJ2-7; TRBD1 aligns across 8 bases. The CDR3 region has the DNA TGTGCCAGCACCTCTTCTCCAGGGGGCGGCTACGAGCAGTACTTC. Protein: CASTSSPGGGYEQYF.